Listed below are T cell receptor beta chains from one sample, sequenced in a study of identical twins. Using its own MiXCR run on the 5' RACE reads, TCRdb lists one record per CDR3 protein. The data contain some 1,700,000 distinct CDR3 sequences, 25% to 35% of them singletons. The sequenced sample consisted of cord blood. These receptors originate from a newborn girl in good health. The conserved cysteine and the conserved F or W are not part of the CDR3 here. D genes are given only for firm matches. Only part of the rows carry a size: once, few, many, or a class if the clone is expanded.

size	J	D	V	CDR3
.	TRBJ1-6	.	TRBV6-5	ASSYVGTNNSPLH
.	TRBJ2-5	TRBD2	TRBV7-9	ASRLLGLEEETQY
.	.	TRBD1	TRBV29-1	SVVPTGGAEQY
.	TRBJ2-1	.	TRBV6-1	ASRVHYEVPLNEQF
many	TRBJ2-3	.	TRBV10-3	AIRPQGTSIDTQY
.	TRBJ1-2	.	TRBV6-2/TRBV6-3	ASSYAGTAANYGYT
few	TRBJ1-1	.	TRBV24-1	ATSDREGTEAF
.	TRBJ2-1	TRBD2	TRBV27	ASSSGLAGVEQF
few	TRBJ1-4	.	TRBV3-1	ASSAAGSTNEKLF
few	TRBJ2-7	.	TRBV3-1	ASSQGTGPGPYEQY
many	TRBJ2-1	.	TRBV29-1	SVVDWVPGDNEQF
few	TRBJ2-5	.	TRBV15	ATSRDLGGEETQY
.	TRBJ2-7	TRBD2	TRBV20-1	SALGLPSYKQY
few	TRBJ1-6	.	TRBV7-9	ASSTGSSPLH
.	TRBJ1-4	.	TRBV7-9	ASSLRGSEKLF
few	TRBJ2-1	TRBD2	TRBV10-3	AISDRGLAGGGDYNEQF
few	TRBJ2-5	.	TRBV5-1	ASRRTEETQY
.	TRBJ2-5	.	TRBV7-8	ASSLPPGVRETQY
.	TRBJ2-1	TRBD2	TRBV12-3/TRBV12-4	ASSFTGLAGGPSYNEQF
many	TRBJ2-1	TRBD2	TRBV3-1	ASSQTGTSGSNEQF
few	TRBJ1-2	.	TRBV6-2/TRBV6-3	ASSYSRRTGGYT
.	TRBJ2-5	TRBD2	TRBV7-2	ASSLVSGSREQY
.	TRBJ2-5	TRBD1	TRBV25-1	ASSGLGQSQETQY
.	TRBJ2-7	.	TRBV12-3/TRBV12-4	ASSHSALGLYEQY
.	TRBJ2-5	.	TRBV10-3	AIRGGQLETQY
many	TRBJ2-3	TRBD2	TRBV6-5	ASSYSTSGSTDTQY
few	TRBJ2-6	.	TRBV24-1	ATSDLRAGFSSGANVLT
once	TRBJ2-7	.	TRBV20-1	SASRRADSYNGQY
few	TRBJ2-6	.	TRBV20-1	SARDYTRQGNTGANVLT
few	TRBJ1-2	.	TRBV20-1	SARWGRNYGYT
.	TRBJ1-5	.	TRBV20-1	SASQEFNQPQH
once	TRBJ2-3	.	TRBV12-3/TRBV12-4	ASSLRSSYRVSTDTQY
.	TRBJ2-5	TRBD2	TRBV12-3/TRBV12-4	ASRPTSGSVQY
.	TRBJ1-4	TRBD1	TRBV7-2	ASSSDRGREELF
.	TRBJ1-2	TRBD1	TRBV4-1	ASSPQQGAHTYGYT
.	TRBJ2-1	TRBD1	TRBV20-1	SASGTGATYEQF
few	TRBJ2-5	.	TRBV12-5	ASGGTHNEQY
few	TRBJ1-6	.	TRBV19	ASSMGRDSPLH
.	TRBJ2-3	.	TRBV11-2	ACSLQSGEDTQY
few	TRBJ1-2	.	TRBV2	ASSVEGTYGYT
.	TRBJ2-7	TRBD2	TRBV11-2	ASSLPGTSGVEQY
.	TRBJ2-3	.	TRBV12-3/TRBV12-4	ASREGGSSTDTQY
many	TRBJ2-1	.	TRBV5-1	ASRVYNEQF
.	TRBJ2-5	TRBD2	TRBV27	ASSSGIRSETQY
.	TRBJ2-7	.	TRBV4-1	ASSLRLQGSYEQY
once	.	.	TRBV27	ASNLWAQDYEQY
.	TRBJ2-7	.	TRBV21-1	ASSKNGYYEQY
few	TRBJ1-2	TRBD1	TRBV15	ATSRTGAPANYGYT
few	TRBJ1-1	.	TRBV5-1	ASSSLTGGKAF
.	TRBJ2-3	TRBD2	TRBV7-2	ASSSFGLALSADTQY
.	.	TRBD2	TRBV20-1	SARVNLAGVHLAKNIQY
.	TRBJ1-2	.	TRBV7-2	ASSLVRQNYGYT
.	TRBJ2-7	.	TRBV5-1	ASSSSRSPYEQY
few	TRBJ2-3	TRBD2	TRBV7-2	ASSARLGSGSGTTDTQY